Listed below are T cell receptor beta chains from one sample, sequenced in a study of cytomegalovirus exposure and HLA in healthy donors. Here immunoSEQ multiplex PCR was the method, and the copy in TCRdb shows in-frame clones only, minus some. The sample has 150,000 to 160,000 clones, roughly 82% seen once. Sample: PBMCs. The receptors derive from a woman in her forties or fifties in good health and CMV-seropositive. The CDR3 runs from the conserved cysteine through the conserved F or W. A D gene is named only where the DNA matches it firmly. Expanded clones get a size class; other rows say once, few or many, or leave the size out.

j_call: TRBJ1-6
clone_size: -
v_call: TRBV9
d_call: TRBD1
cdr3_aa: CASLTGTAWLGCCYGSYNSPLHF
cdr3_nt: TGTGCCAGTTTGACGGGGACAGCATGGCTTGGCTGCTGCTACGGGTCCTATAATTCACCCCTCCACTTT

j_call: TRBJ2-1
clone_size: -
v_call: TRBV7-2
d_call: -
cdr3_aa: CASSFRFGDEQFF
cdr3_nt: TGTGCCAGCAGCTTCCGATTCGGAGATGAGCAGTTCTTC

j_call: TRBJ1-1
clone_size: -
v_call: TRBV4-3
d_call: TRBD1
cdr3_aa: CASSLRDRGLVGTEAFF
cdr3_nt: TGCGCCAGCAGCCTGAGGGACAGGGGGCTCGTGGGCACTGAAGCTTTCTTT

j_call: TRBJ1-6
clone_size: -
v_call: TRBV7-2
d_call: -
cdr3_aa: CASSLISRVENSPLHF
cdr3_nt: TGTGCCAGCAGCTTAATTTCGAGGGTGGAGAATTCACCCCTCCACTTT

j_call: TRBJ1-2
clone_size: -
v_call: TRBV30
d_call: -
cdr3_aa: CAWSVAGSQNYGYTF
cdr3_nt: TGTGCCTGGAGTGTGGCGGGCTCTCAAAACTATGGCTACACCTTC

j_call: TRBJ1-5
clone_size: -
v_call: TRBV27
d_call: TRBD1
cdr3_aa: CASSRTGGNQPQHF
cdr3_nt: TGTGCCAGCAGCAGGACAGGGGGCAATCAGCCCCAGCATTTT

j_call: TRBJ2-1
clone_size: -
v_call: TRBV7-9
d_call: TRBD1
cdr3_aa: CAGGQGGDEQFF
cdr3_nt: TGTGCCGGAGGACAGGGTGGCGATGAGCAGTTCTTC

j_call: TRBJ2-1
clone_size: once
v_call: TRBV29-1
d_call: -
cdr3_aa: CSVERDIYNEQFF
cdr3_nt: TGCAGCGTTGAACGGGACATCTACAATGAGCAGTTCTTC

j_call: TRBJ2-3
clone_size: -
v_call: TRBV7-9
d_call: -
cdr3_aa: CASSRTGTDTQYF
cdr3_nt: TGTGCCAGCAGCCGGACAGGCACAGATACGCAGTATTTT

j_call: TRBJ2-7
clone_size: -
v_call: TRBV2
d_call: TRBD1
cdr3_aa: CASLTGGWGSSYEQYF
cdr3_nt: TGTGCCAGCCTCACAGGGGGATGGGGAAGCTCCTACGAGCAGTACTTC

j_call: TRBJ1-1
clone_size: once
v_call: TRBV4-3
d_call: TRBD1
cdr3_aa: CASSQGVTGVNTEAFF
cdr3_nt: TGCGCCAGCAGCCAAGGGGTGACAGGGGTGAACACTGAAGCTTTCTTT

j_call: TRBJ1-5
clone_size: once
v_call: TRBV9
d_call: TRBD1
cdr3_aa: CASSVGQGLNQPQHF
cdr3_nt: TGTGCCAGCAGCGTAGGACAGGGGCTTAATCAGCCCCAGCATTTT

j_call: TRBJ1-1
clone_size: -
v_call: TRBV5-1
d_call: -
cdr3_aa: CASSPGTPQEDTEAFF
cdr3_nt: TGCGCCAGCAGCCCCGGGACACCTCAGGAGGACACTGAAGCTTTCTTT

j_call: TRBJ2-7
clone_size: -
v_call: TRBV2
d_call: -
cdr3_aa: CASSDPTGYEQYF
cdr3_nt: TGTGCCAGCAGTGACCCGACAGGATACGAGCAGTACTTC

j_call: TRBJ1-2
clone_size: -
v_call: TRBV2
d_call: -
cdr3_aa: CASGTQPLVGYTF
cdr3_nt: TGTGCCAGCGGGACACAACCCTTGGTGGGCTACACCTTC

j_call: TRBJ1-1
clone_size: few
v_call: TRBV14
d_call: TRBD1
cdr3_aa: CASSQRQGSASEAFF
cdr3_nt: TGTGCCAGCAGCCAGAGACAGGGGTCGGCCTCTGAAGCTTTCTTT

j_call: TRBJ1-6
clone_size: -
v_call: TRBV4-2
d_call: TRBD1
cdr3_aa: CASSHLGQGAPLHF
cdr3_nt: TGTGCCAGCAGCCACCTCGGACAGGGGGCACCCCTCCACTTT

j_call: TRBJ1-3
clone_size: -
v_call: TRBV7-9
d_call: TRBD1
cdr3_aa: CASSLDDRGDGNTIYF
cdr3_nt: TGTGCCAGCAGCTTAGATGACAGGGGAGACGGAAACACCATATATTTT

j_call: TRBJ2-1
clone_size: -
v_call: TRBV7-9
d_call: TRBD1
cdr3_aa: CASSLGQGVVDEQFF
cdr3_nt: TGTGCCAGCAGCTTAGGACAGGGTGTTGTAGATGAGCAGTTCTTC

j_call: TRBJ1-1
clone_size: -
v_call: TRBV19
d_call: -
cdr3_aa: CATRYRGNGGDTEAFF
cdr3_nt: TGTGCCACCCGATACCGAGGGAATGGAGGAGACACTGAAGCTTTCTTT

j_call: TRBJ2-7
clone_size: -
v_call: TRBV11-2
d_call: TRBD1
cdr3_aa: CASSFTGGTYEQYF
cdr3_nt: TGTGCCAGCAGCTTCACAGGGGGAACCTACGAGCAGTACTTC

j_call: TRBJ2-6
clone_size: -
v_call: TRBV5-8
d_call: -
cdr3_aa: CASSLGSRSGANVLTF
cdr3_nt: TGTGCCAGCAGCTTGGGTAGCCGCTCTGGGGCCAACGTCCTGACTTTC

j_call: TRBJ1-5
clone_size: -
v_call: TRBV2
d_call: TRBD1
cdr3_aa: CASRTDRDGNQPQHF
cdr3_nt: TGTGCCAGCAGGACAGACAGGGATGGCAATCAGCCCCAGCATTTT

j_call: TRBJ1-1
clone_size: -
v_call: TRBV4-3
d_call: -
cdr3_aa: CASSQASYPDTEAFF
cdr3_nt: TGCGCCAGCAGCCAAGCCTCTTACCCGGACACTGAAGCTTTCTTT

j_call: TRBJ2-7
clone_size: few
v_call: TRBV11-2
d_call: -
cdr3_aa: CASRPRSRSSGEQYF
cdr3_nt: TGTGCCAGCAGACCCAGGTCGCGGTCGAGCGGAGAGCAGTACTTC

j_call: TRBJ2-3
clone_size: -
v_call: TRBV7-9
d_call: TRBD1
cdr3_aa: CASSLIRDSGFTDTQYF
cdr3_nt: TGTGCCAGCAGCTTAATTCGGGACAGCGGATTCACAGATACGCAGTATTTT

j_call: TRBJ2-2
clone_size: few
v_call: TRBV7-8
d_call: TRBD2
cdr3_aa: CASSFTHAGDTGELFF
cdr3_nt: TGTGCCAGCAGCTTTACGCACGCGGGGGACACCGGGGAGCTGTTTTTT